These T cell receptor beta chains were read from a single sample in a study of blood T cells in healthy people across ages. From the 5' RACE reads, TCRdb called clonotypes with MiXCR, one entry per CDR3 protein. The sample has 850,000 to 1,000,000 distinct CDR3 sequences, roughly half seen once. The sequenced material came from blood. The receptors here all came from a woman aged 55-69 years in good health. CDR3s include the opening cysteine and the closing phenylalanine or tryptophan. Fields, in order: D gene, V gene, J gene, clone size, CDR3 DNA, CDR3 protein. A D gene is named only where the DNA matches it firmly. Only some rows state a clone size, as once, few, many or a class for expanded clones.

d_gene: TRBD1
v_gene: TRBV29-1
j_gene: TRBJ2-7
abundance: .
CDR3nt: TGCAGCGTTGACAGGGGGTCTTACAATGAGCAGTACTTC
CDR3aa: CSVDRGSYNEQYF

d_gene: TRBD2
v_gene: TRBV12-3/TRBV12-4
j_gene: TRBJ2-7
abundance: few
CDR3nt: TGTGCCAGCAGTTGGGCCCCGGGACTACCTCCTTACGAGCAGTACTTC
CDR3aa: CASSWAPGLPPYEQYF

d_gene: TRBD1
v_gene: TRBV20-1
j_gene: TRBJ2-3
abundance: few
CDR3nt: TGCAGTGCTCTGACAGGGACCTCACACACAGATACGCAGTATTTT
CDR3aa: CSALTGTSHTDTQYF

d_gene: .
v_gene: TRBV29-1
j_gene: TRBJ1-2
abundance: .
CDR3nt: TGCAGCGCCCTAAGGGGAGGGAATGGCTACACCTTC
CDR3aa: CSALRGGNGYTF

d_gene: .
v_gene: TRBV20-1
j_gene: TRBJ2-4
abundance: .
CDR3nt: TGCAGTGCTAGAGATCTGGGGTGGGAAAACATTCAGTACTTC
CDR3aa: CSARDLGWENIQYF

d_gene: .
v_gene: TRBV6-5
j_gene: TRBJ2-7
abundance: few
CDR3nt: TGTGCCAGCAGTTACACTTTAAACTACGAGCAGTACTTC
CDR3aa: CASSYTLNYEQYF

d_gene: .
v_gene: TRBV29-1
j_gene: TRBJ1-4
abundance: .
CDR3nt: TGCAGCGTTGCCCTCCGTTGGCGAGAGGGTGAAAAACTGTTTTTT
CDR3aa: CSVALRWREGEKLFF

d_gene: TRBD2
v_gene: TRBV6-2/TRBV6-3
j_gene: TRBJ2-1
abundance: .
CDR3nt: TGTGCCAGCAGCCTACGGGGACTAGCGGGCTACAATGAGCAGTTCTTC
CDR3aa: CASSLRGLAGYNEQFF

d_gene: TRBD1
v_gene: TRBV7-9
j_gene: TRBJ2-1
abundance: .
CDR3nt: TGTGCCAGCAGCCTCAACAGGGGGTACAATGAGCAGTTCTTC
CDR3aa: CASSLNRGYNEQFF

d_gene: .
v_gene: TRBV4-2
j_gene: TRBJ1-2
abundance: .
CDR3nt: TGTGCCAGCAGCCAACTCGTCCTTCGGACACCCGTTAACTATGGCTACACCTTC
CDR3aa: CASSQLVLRTPVNYGYTF

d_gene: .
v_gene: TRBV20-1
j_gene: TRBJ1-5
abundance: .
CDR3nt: TGCAGTGCTACTACCACGTTCCAGAGCAATCAGCCCCAGCATTTT
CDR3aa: CSATTTFQSNQPQHF

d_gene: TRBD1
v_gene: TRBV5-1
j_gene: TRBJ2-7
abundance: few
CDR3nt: TGCGCCAGCAGCTTGTCCCCGGGACAGGGGGCGCGAGAGCAGTACTTC
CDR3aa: CASSLSPGQGAREQYF

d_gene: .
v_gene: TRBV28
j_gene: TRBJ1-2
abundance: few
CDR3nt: TGTGCCAGCAGTTTATCTCAGGCCACCTATGGCTACACCTTC
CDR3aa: CASSLSQATYGYTF

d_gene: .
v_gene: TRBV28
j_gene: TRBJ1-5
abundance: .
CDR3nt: TGTGCCAGCAGTTTTTCGGACTCAATCACCCCCCAGCATTTT
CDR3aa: CASSFSDSITPQHF

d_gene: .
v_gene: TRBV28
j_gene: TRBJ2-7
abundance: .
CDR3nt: TGTGCCAGCAGTTTTTCTCTAACCAGGGACGAGCAGTACTTC
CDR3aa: CASSFSLTRDEQYF

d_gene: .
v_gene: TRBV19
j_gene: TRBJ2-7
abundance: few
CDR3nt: TGTGCCAGTAGTATACTACGGTCGGCGTCCTGCGAGCAGTACTTC
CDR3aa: CASSILRSASCEQYF

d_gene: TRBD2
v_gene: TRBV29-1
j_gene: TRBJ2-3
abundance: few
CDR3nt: TGCAGCGTTGTACTAGCGGGAGGAAACACAGATACGCAGTATTTT
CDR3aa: CSVVLAGGNTDTQYF

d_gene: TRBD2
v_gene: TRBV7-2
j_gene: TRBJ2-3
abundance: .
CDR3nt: TGTGCCAGCAGCTTTAGGACTAGCGGGAGAATCACAGATACGCAGTATTTT
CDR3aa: CASSFRTSGRITDTQYF

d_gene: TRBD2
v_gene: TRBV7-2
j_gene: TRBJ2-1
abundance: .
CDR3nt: TGTGCCAGCAGCCAGACTAGCGGGAACAATGAGCAGTTCTTC
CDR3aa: CASSQTSGNNEQFF

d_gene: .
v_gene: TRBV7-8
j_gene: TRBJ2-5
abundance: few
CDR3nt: TGTGCCAGCAGCTTAGGGGGTCTTTGGGAGACCCAGTACTTC
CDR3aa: CASSLGGLWETQYF

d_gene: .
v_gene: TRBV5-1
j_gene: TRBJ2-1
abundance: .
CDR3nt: TGCGCCAGCAGTCTAATTCCGGGACAAAACAATGAGCAGTTCTTC
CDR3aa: CASSLIPGQNNEQFF

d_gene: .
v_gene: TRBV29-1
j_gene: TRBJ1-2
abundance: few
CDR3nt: TGCAGCGTTGAGGAACAGGGCTCTCATGGTGGCTACACCTTC
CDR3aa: CSVEEQGSHGGYTF